In this sample, the clone carrying this TCR beta chain turned up once. Its antigen is not known. The record originates from a study of cytomegalovirus exposure and HLA in healthy donors. The study, taken as a whole, reports: Cytomegalovirus association was listed for 164 TCR beta chains. In a later analysis, an Asian-associated ancestry cluster reportedly showed fewer N-insertions than the roughly 700-donor mean.

Primers included in the PCR were 60 Vbeta and 13 Jbeta primers. Produced via immunoSEQ multiplex PCR; TCRdb's table is partial and in-frame only. The sample holds approximately 140,000 clones, 60% to 80% seen once. V shed 6 bases and J 5 bases; nucleotides not matched to a gene: 12. CDR1 and CDR2 from the germline V gene are LGHNT and FRNRAP. CDR3 length: 15 residues. Donors had nominal health at sampling but likely had unrecorded immune exposures. Specimen: PBMCs. The clonotype comes from a man in his late teens or twenties in good health and CMV-seronegative. The V gene is TRBV12-5, the J gene TRBJ2-7, with TRBD2 matching 8 bases. The CDR3 region is CASGLSGGIVDEQYF. The CDR3, as DNA: TGTGCTAGTGGGCTCAGCGGGGGTATTGTAGACGAGCAGTACTTC.